These 31 T cell receptor beta chains were sequenced from one sample in a study of shared clonotypes between healthy human individuals. The protocol was immunoSEQ multiplex PCR, while the TCRdb copy is restricted to in-frame clones and leaves out a portion. The data contain roughly 2.2 million clones, over 85% of them seen just once; the ten biggest clones take up 0.35% to 0.45%. Sequenced sample: naive CD4+ T cells from PBMCs. Noted subset: CD45RA+ positively selected. The source is a man younger than 35 in good health. Some clones in this sample may be carry-over from other donors' samples.

The chain couples TRBV5-1 to TRBJ2-1; TRBD2 agrees at 7 bases. The germline V gene encodes CDR1 SGHRS and CDR2 YFSETQ. The CDR3 runs to 16 residues. Trimming cost V 4 bases and J 2 bases; bases outside gene matches: 9. This chain's CDR3 is CASSPVGGTPYNEQFF. CDR3 bases: TGCGCCAGCAGCCCGGTGGGAGGGACCCCCTACAATGAGCAGTTCTTC.

V gene TRBV7-2 combines with J gene TRBJ2-7; 9 nucleotides align to TRBD2. The germline gives CDR1 SGHTA, CDR2 FQGNSA. The CDR3 extends over 16 amino acids. Unmatched junction bases numbered 9, after V lost 4 bases and J lost 2 bases. DNA for the CDR3: TGTGCCAGCAGCTATAACGCCGCTAGCGGGGCCTACGAGCAGTACTTC. It specifies CASSYNAASGAYEQYF. The full variable domain, completed using reference TRBV7-2 and TRBJ2-7, is GAGVSQSPSNKVTEKGKDVELRCDPISGHTALYWYRQSLGQGLEFLIYFQGNSAPDKSGLPSDRFSAERTGGSVSTLTIQRTQQEDSAVYLCASSYNAASGAYEQYFGPGTRLTVT.

The V gene is TRBV5-1, the J gene TRBJ2-7, with 7 nucleotides matching TRBD1. The CDR3 loop spans 15 amino acids. Germline CDR1 reads SGHRS; CDR2 reads YFSETQ. Unmatched junction bases numbered 11, after V lost 3 bases and J lost 5 bases. The CDR3, as DNA: TGCGCCAGCAGCTCAACCCGGGACAGCTCTCACGAGCAGTACTTC. This codes for CASSSTRDSSHEQYF.

CDR3: CATSRDLWGSNQPQHF. DNA for the CDR3: TGTGCCACCAGCAGAGATCTATGGGGTAGCAATCAGCCCCAGCATTTT. The chain has TRBV15 and TRBJ1-5; no definite D call. The germline V and J ends were trimmed by 0 bases and 0 bases, with 9 bases remaining between them. Germline V lookup: CDR1 LNHNV, CDR2 YYDKDF (reference sequence). The CDR3 consists of 16 residues.

The chain is built from TRBV7-2 and TRBJ2-3; TRBD2 agrees at 11 bases. The trim removed 0 bases at V and 2 bases at J, leaving 4 bases unmatched. This CDR3 has 17 amino acids. Germline V gene sequence: CDR1 SGHTA, CDR2 FQGNSA. As DNA, the CDR3 is TGTGCCAGCAGCTTAGCTAGCGGGAGGGCCACCACAGATACGCAGTATTTT. This encodes CASSLASGRATTDTQYF.

The gene calls are TRBV11-2 and TRBJ1-3; no clear D. Germline lookup yields CDR1 SGHAT and CDR2 FQNNGV. This CDR3 has 14 amino acids. Trimming removed 4 bases from V and 14 bases from J, with 21 bases in between. CDR3 sequence reads: CASSSPRGLTEVYF. Written as DNA, the CDR3 is TGTGCCAGCAGCTCCCCTCGAGGCCTGACGGAGGTATATTTT. Supplemented by reference TRBV11-2 and TRBJ1-3, the full variable domain reads EAGVAQSPRYKIIEKRQSVAFWCNPISGHATLYWYQQILGQGPKLLIQFQNNGVVDDSQLPKDRFSAERLKGVDSTLKIQPAKLEDSAVYLCASSSPRGLTEVYFGEGSWLTVV.

V and J are TRBV28 and TRBJ1-1; no clear D gene. The V end lost 3 bases, the J end lost 7 bases, and 18 bases lay between the germline ends. Germline loops: CDR1 MDHEN, CDR2 SYDVKM. The CDR3 spans 15 residues. CDR3 nucleotide sequence: TGTGCCAGCAGTTTGGGCGGGGAGGGCGGCCATGAAGCTTTCTTT. Its translation: CASSLGGEGGHEAFF.

In this sample, this clone turned up once. This rearrangement joins TRBV5-1 to TRBJ2-5; D is unresolved. The J call is doubtful: the DNA matches TRBJ2-7 better. The CDR3 has 14 amino acids. CDR1 is SGHRS, CDR2 YFSETQ, per germline. This chain's CDR3 is CASSLAGLSYEQYF. DNA of the CDR3: TGCGCCAGCAGCTTGGCCGGGTTATCCTACGAGCAGTACTTC.

The chain joins TRBV28 to TRBJ1-3, with a weak D call TRBD1 (6 bases). Deletions cut 2 bases from V and 8 bases from J, with 13 bases between. The CDR3 is made up of 14 amino acids. The germline CDR1 and CDR2 sequences are MDHEN and SYDVKM. DNA of the CDR3: TGTGCCAGCAGTTTAAGCACAGGGATCCACACCATATATTTT. Amino acid sequence: CASSLSTGIHTIYF.

V gene TRBV19 combines with J gene TRBJ1-2, with 7 bases aligning to TRBD1. After removal of 8 bases from V and 5 bases from J, the junction contained 5 bases not matched to a gene. There are 12 residues in the CDR3. Looked up from germline, CDR1 is LNHDA and CDR2 is SQIVND (reference sequence). The CDR3 spells CASRLQGYGYTF. In nucleotides, the CDR3 is TGTGCCAGTCGGTTACAGGGGTATGGCTACACCTTC.

The chain links TRBV2 to TRBJ1-5; D remains ambiguous. V lost 1 base to trimming and J lost 7 bases, with 5 bases between them. The CDR3 sequence is 12 residues long. Germline V gene data show CDR1 as SNHLY and CDR2 as FYNNEI. The CDR3 bases are TGTGCCAGCAGTGAAGATATGCAGCCCCAGCATTTT. It translates to CASSEDMQPQHF.

This clone was detected only once. The J gene is TRBJ2-3, the V gene TRBV28, with a possible D match to TRBD2 (5 bases). This CDR3 contains 14 residues. Looked up from germline, CDR1 is MDHEN and CDR2 is SYDVKM. V was shortened by 6 bases and J by 4 bases, with 14 bases between the two germline ends. This chain's CDR3 is CASSPSVGADTQYF. CDR3 DNA sequence: TGTGCCAGCAGCCCCTCTGTCGGGGCAGATACGCAGTATTTT. Filled out from reference TRBV28 and TRBJ2-3, the complete variable domain reads DVKVTQSSRYLVKRTGEKVFLECVQDMDHENMFWYRQDPGLGLRLIYFSYDVKMKEKGDIPEGYSVSREKKERFSLILESASTNQTSMYLCASSPSVGADTQYFGPGTRLTVL.

The rearrangement joins TRBV28 to TRBJ1-1; a weak D match, TRBD1 (5 bases). Germline V gives CDR1 MDHEN, CDR2 SYDVKM. CDR3 length equals 15 residues. Trimming removed 1 base at V and 5 bases at J, with 14 bases between. The CDR3 sequence: CASSLLWGRGTEAFF. The DNA for the CDR3 is TGTGCCAGCAGTTTATTATGGGGAAGGGGAACTGAAGCTTTCTTT.

This chain's CDR3 is CASSPTGTSGRNEQFF. The CDR3 nucleotides read TGTGCCAGCAGCCCTACCGGGACTAGCGGGAGAAATGAGCAGTTCTTC. The chain joins TRBV4-2 to TRBJ2-1; TRBD2 agrees at 14 bases. V trimming: 4 bases; J trimming: 7 bases; junction bases outside the gene matches: 6. CDR3 size: 16 residues. The V gene's germline CDR1 is LGHNA and CDR2 YNFKEQ.

V usage is TRBV11-2 and J usage is TRBJ1-1, with D possibly matching TRBD1 (5 bases). CDR1 is SGHAT and CDR2 is FQNNGV in the germline V gene. V was cut by 6 bases and J by 3 bases, with 14 bases left in between. The CDR3 has 14 residues. The CDR3 bases are TGTGCCAGCAGTTCCAGGACGGGGGACACTGAAGCTTTCTTT. It translates to CASSSRTGDTEAFF.

Details on this clone: Other nucleotide sequences in the sample specify the same CDR3. J is TRBJ2-3 and V is TRBV2; TRBD1 is a possible D gene (6 bases). The CDR3 covers 12 residues. The V and J ends lost 6 bases and 6 bases respectively, with 10 bases between them. Germline V lookup: CDR1 SNHLY, CDR2 FYNNEI. CDR3 sequence (DNA): TGTGCCAGCAGAGACAGGTCCGATACGCAGTATTTT. Its translation is CASRDRSDTQYF.

This clone was detected once. The J gene is TRBJ2-7, the V gene TRBV6-5; D might be TRBD1 (6 bases). CDR1 is MNHEY and CDR2 is SVGAGI in the germline V gene. CDR3 length: 15 amino acids. V was clipped by 6 bases and J by 0 bases, with 15 bases between them. The CDR3 loop is CASRPTGLGSYEQYF. DNA for the CDR3: TGTGCCAGCAGGCCTACAGGGTTGGGCTCCTACGAGCAGTACTTC.

V and J are TRBV5-1 and TRBJ2-6; 10 bases are a match to TRBD1. The CDR3 contains 17 residues. Germline values: CDR1 SGHRS, CDR2 YFSETQ. V was clipped by 6 bases and J by 0 bases; unmatched bases: 6. CDR3 DNA: TGCGCCAGCACCTACCGGACAGGGGGCTCTGGGGCCAACGTCCTGACTTTC. This gives the protein CASTYRTGGSGANVLTF.

The chain carries TRBV19 and TRBJ2-7, with D possibly matching TRBD2 (6 bases). V was pared by 8 bases and J by 6 bases, with 11 bases between. Germline-derived CDR1 and CDR2 are LNHDA and SQIVND (reference sequence). The length of the CDR3 is 11 residues. CDR3 residues: CASRRDSEQYF. CDR3 DNA: TGTGCCAGTCGGCGGGACTCCGAGCAGTACTTC. Full variable domain (rest looked up from reference TRBV19 and TRBJ2-7): DGGITQSPKYLFRKEGQNVTLSCEQNLNHDAMYWYRQDPGQGLRLIYYSQIVNDFQKGDIAEGYSVSREKKESFPLTVTSAQKNPTAFYLCASRRDSEQYFGPGTRLTVT.

The rearrangement uses TRBV4-2 and TRBJ1-3, with 7 bases identical to TRBD1. Germline values: CDR1 LGHNA, CDR2 YNFKEQ. The CDR3 loop spans 16 amino acids. Trimming took 1 base from V and 0 from J; bases not matched to a gene: 3. DNA of the CDR3: TGTGCCAGCAGCCAAGCCGGGACAGCCTCTGGAAACACCATATATTTT. It codes for CASSQAGTASGNTIYF.

This rearrangement joins TRBV27 to TRBJ2-5; TRBD2 matches 12 bases. V was pared by 8 bases and J by 1 base, with 5 bases of the junction left unmatched. The CDR3 is made up of 15 amino acids. Per the germline V gene, CDR1 is MNHEY and CDR2 is SMNVEV (reference sequence). The CDR3 sequence: CASGRTSGAQETQYF. Here the CDR3 DNA reads TGTGCCAGCGGTCGGACTAGCGGGGCCCAAGAGACCCAGTACTTC.

V is TRBV5-1 and J is TRBJ2-5; tentative D call: TRBD2 (5 bases). CDR1 is SGHRS and CDR2 is YFSETQ in the germline V gene. Between the trimmed V and J ends, which lost 3 bases and 5 bases, there was a span of 14 bases. This CDR3 has 14 amino acids. This chain's CDR3 is CASSSSREGETQYF. In DNA form, the CDR3 reads TGCGCCAGCAGCTCTAGCCGAGAGGGTGAGACCCAGTACTTC.

V gene TRBV7-2 combines with J gene TRBJ2-2; D gene uncertain. This CDR3 is built from 16 residues. CDR1 and CDR2 (germline): SGHTA, FQGNSA. The ends were cut back, 1 base at V and 7 bases at J, with 16 bases in the middle. The CDR3 reads CASSLVPSTTRGELFF. CDR3 DNA: TGTGCCAGCAGCTTAGTACCATCAACTACCCGCGGGGAGCTGTTTTTT.

The chain links TRBV7-8 to TRBJ2-5; tentatively, D is TRBD1 or TRBD2 (6 bases each). Germline V gene sequence: CDR1 SGHVS, CDR2 FQNEAQ. With 0 bases removed from V and 6 bases from J, the gap between germline ends came to 14 bases. CDR3 length equals 15 residues. The CDR3 here is CASSLAWGAKQTQYF. CDR3 sequence (DNA): TGTGCCAGCAGCTTAGCGTGGGGGGCAAAACAGACCCAGTACTTC.

V is TRBV7-9 and J is TRBJ2-3; D possibly matches TRBD1 or TRBD2 (6 bases each). V dropped 6 bases and J dropped 5 bases, with 18 bases sitting between them. Germline V lookup: CDR1 SEHNR, CDR2 FQNEAQ (reference sequence). CDR3 size: 15 residues. The CDR3 DNA reads TGTGCCAGCAGACCAACGGGGGCGCGACAAGATACGCAGTATTTT. Protein product: CASRPTGARQDTQYF.

DNA for the CDR3: TGTGCCAGCAGCTTTTCAACTAGCGGGAGTATCGATGAGCAGTTCTTC. It specifies CASSFSTSGSIDEQFF. This rearrangement joins TRBV7-9 to TRBJ2-1; 11 bases map to TRBD2. Trimming removed 3 bases from V and 8 bases from J; junction bases left unmatched: 9. This CDR3 is 16 amino acids long. From germline, CDR1 is SEHNR and CDR2 FQNEAQ (reference sequence).

The chain couples TRBV10-1 to TRBJ1-2; 7 positions agree with TRBD1. Germline values: CDR1 WNHNN, CDR2 SYGVQD (reference sequence). The CDR3 is made up of 13 amino acids. Trimming removed 3 bases from V and 7 bases from J; junction bases left unmatched: 5. CDR3 region: CASSDDRAFGYTF. The CDR3 region has the DNA TGCGCCAGCAGTGACGACAGGGCGTTTGGCTACACCTTC.

This sequence joins TRBV29-1 and TRBJ2-4; 9 nucleotides agree with TRBD2. The germline CDR1 and CDR2 sequences are SQVTM and ANQGSEA. The CDR3 contains 16 residues. V was clipped by 1 base and J by 6 bases; unmatched bases: 10. The CDR3 sequence is CSVEGAAGGPRNIQYF. DNA for the CDR3: TGCAGCGTTGAAGGGGCGGCGGGAGGGCCCCGAAACATTCAGTACTTC.

The chain combines TRBV11-3 with TRBJ2-2, with D tentatively TRBD1 or TRBD2 (5 bases each). Germline values: CDR1 SGHNT, CDR2 YENEEA. This CDR3 has 17 residues. The ends were cut back, 1 base at V and 6 bases at J, with 18 bases in the middle. The CDR3 DNA follows: TGTGCCAGCAGCTTAGTCGTCGGTTTGGGGGTCTCCGGGGAGCTGTTTTTT. Protein: CASSLVVGLGVSGELFF.

The V and J genes are TRBV30 and TRBJ2-7; perhaps TRBD2 as D (6 bases). This CDR3 has 13 residues. Trimming removed 0 bases at V and 7 bases at J, with 13 bases between. Germline assignment: CDR1 GTSNPN and CDR2 SVGIG (reference sequence). CDR3 protein: CAWSVEGRGEQYF. The CDR3 DNA follows: TGTGCCTGGAGTGTCGAGGGCCGGGGGGAGCAGTACTTC.

The chain recombines TRBV27 with TRBJ2-7; 7 positions agree with TRBD1. The CDR3 covers 15 residues. CDR1 is MNHEY and CDR2 is SMNVEV in the germline V gene (reference sequence). The J segment lost 3 bases and the V segment lost 6 bases, leaving 11 bases of the junction unmatched. In DNA, the CDR3 is TGTGCCAGCAGGGCCCCCGGGACAGACTTCTACGAGCAGTACTTC. Translated, it gives CASRAPGTDFYEQYF.